One and the same sample provided the 24 T cell receptor beta chains below, sequenced in a study of shared clonotypes between healthy human individuals. Profiling relied on immunoSEQ multiplex PCR, and the TCRdb table lists in-frame clones only, not all of them. The sample carries some 300,000 clones, more than 60% recorded once. The specimen was memory CD4+ T cells sorted from blood. The subset denotes: CD45RA-negative fraction. Receptors originate from a man younger than 45 in good health.

This chain joins TRBV14 and TRBJ2-3, with D hard to call. The germline CDR1 and CDR2 sequences are SGHDN and FVKESK. CDR3 length equals 14 residues. V lost 0 bases, J lost 5 bases, and 9 bases lay in between. CDR3 coding DNA: TGTGCCAGCAGCCAAGATAGGTGGGGAGATACGCAGTATTTT. Its protein is CASSQDRWGDTQYF.

The chain uses TRBV27 and TRBJ2-3, with a possible D match to TRBD2 (5 bases). V was clipped by 3 bases and J by 2 bases, with 12 bases between them. This CDR3 has 15 residues. CDR1 and CDR2 from the germline V gene are MNHEY and SMNVEV (reference sequence). CDR3 loop: CASSFERRTTDTQYF. In DNA, the CDR3 is TGTGCCAGCAGTTTCGAGCGGAGGACCACAGATACGCAGTATTTT.

The chain couples TRBV28 to TRBJ1-5, with 10 bases identical to TRBD1. Looked up from germline, CDR1 is MDHEN and CDR2 is SYDVKM. The J segment lost 4 bases and the V segment lost 3 bases, leaving 9 bases of the junction unmatched. This CDR3 has 17 residues. The CDR3 nucleotides are TGTGCCAGCAGTTTCGTCCGGGACAGGGGCTTTAATCAGCCCCAGCATTTT. This gives the protein CASSFVRDRGFNQPQHF.

This chain connects TRBV10-2 to TRBJ2-6; either TRBD1 or TRBD2 may fit D (5 bases each). This CDR3 region has 15 residues. Trimming cost V 7 bases and J 4 bases, with 14 bases left between them. Looked up from germline, CDR1 is WSHSY and CDR2 is SAAADI. CDR3 loop: CASTVRGSGANVLTF. CDR3 in DNA: TGCGCCAGCACCGTGAGGGGCTCCGGGGCCAACGTCCTGACTTTC.

The chain carries TRBV5-4 and TRBJ2-7; 8 nucleotides align to TRBD2. Germline CDR1 is SGHNT and CDR2 is YYREEE (reference sequence). This CDR3 has 15 amino acids. The V gene end was trimmed by 1 base and the J gene end by 0 bases; junction bases not matched to a gene: 3. Here the CDR3 DNA reads TGTGCCAGCAGCTTGAAAGGGACTAGCTCCTACGAGCAGTACTTC. Translating gives CASSLKGTSSYEQYF.

V and J are TRBV14 and TRBJ1-2, with TRBD1 as a possible D gene (6 bases). Per the germline V gene, CDR1 is SGHDN and CDR2 is FVKESK. The length of the CDR3 is 15 residues. Trimming pared 1 base from V and 3 bases from J, leaving 12 bases between. The CDR3 reads CASSQGAGGDYGYTF. The CDR3 nucleotides are TGTGCCAGCAGCCAAGGCGCCGGGGGCGACTATGGCTACACCTTC.

This clone occurred a few times. V gene TRBV7-2 combines with J gene TRBJ2-7; D possibly matches TRBD1 or TRBD2 (5 bases each). The V and J ends lost 3 bases and 3 bases respectively, with 12 bases between them. Germline CDR1 reads SGHTA; CDR2 reads FQGNSA. CDR3 length: 14 residues. The CDR3 coding sequence is TGTGCCAGCAGCTTGGGAGTGGGGGACTACGAGCAGTACTTC. Translation: CASSLGVGDYEQYF. Combining the CDR3 with reference TRBV7-2 and TRBJ2-7 gives the whole variable domain GAGVSQSPSNKVTEKGKDVELRCDPISGHTALYWYRQSLGQGLEFLIYFQGNSAPDKSGLPSDRFSAERTGGSVSTLTIQRTQQEDSAVYLCASSLGVGDYEQYFGPGTRLTVT.

The gene calls are TRBV29-1 and TRBJ2-5, with 8 nucleotides matching TRBD2. The CDR3 spans 14 residues. Looked up from germline, CDR1 is SQVTM and CDR2 is ANQGSEA. V shed 6 bases, J shed 1 base, and the junction held 7 bases outside the gene matches. DNA of the CDR3: TGCAGCGTCCTCGGGAGGGTCTTCCAAGAGACCCAGTACTTC. Translated: CSVLGRVFQETQYF.

V gene TRBV12-2 combines with J gene TRBJ2-5. TRBV12-2 is termed a pseudogene. This CDR3 is 16 amino acids long. CDR3 sequence: CASRLVVGRYQETQYF. CDR3 nucleotides: TGTGCAAGTCGCTTAGTTGTCGGGCGTTACCAAGAGACCCAGTACTTC.

The gene calls are TRBV7-9 and TRBJ2-5; D perhaps matches TRBD1 (5 bases). Trimming removed 5 bases at V and 3 bases at J, with 16 bases between. The CDR3 sequence is 15 residues long. Germline lookup yields CDR1 SEHNR and CDR2 FQNEAQ (reference sequence). CDR3 loop: CASSDGRQGKETQYF. The CDR3 coding sequence is TGTGCCAGCAGCGACGGGCGGCAGGGAAAAGAGACCCAGTACTTC.

The V gene is TRBV12-5, the J gene TRBJ2-1; 7 nucleotides match TRBD2. V lost 7 bases to trimming and J lost 7 bases; unmatched junction nucleotides: 7. The CDR3 length is 13 residues. Germline V CDR1 and CDR2: LGHNT, FRNRAP. The CDR3 is CASAVSGGNEQFF. The DNA of the CDR3 is TGTGCTAGTGCCGTGTCGGGGGGTAATGAGCAGTTCTTC. The complete variable domain, with remaining parts taken from reference TRBV12-5 and TRBJ2-1, reads DARVTQTPRHKVTEMGQEVTMRCQPILGHNTVFWYRQTMMQGLELLAYFRNRAPLDDSGMPKDRFSAEMPDATLATLKIQPSEPRDSAVYFCASAVSGGNEQFFGPGTRLTVL.

This clone turned up a few times. This CDR3 is also generated by other DNA sequences in the sample. The V call is TRBV11-2, the J call TRBJ2-7, with 10 bases fitting TRBD1. The V gene's germline CDR1 is SGHAT and CDR2 FQNNGV. The CDR3 extends over 13 amino acids. V shed 5 bases, J shed 6 bases, and the junction held 4 bases outside the gene matches. CDR3 sequence: CASSTGQGSEQYF. As DNA, the CDR3 is TGTGCCAGCAGCACGGGACAGGGGAGCGAGCAGTACTTC.

The chain is built from TRBV2 and TRBJ2-6, with D perhaps TRBD2 (5 bases). V lost 3 bases to trimming and J lost 4 bases, with 13 bases between them. Germline CDR1 is SNHLY and CDR2 is FYNNEI. There are 16 residues in the CDR3. The CDR3 DNA sequence: TGTGCCAGCAGTGATGAGGCCAGGAGGGGGGCCAACGTCCTGACTTTC. This gives the protein CASSDEARRGANVLTF.

V is TRBV5-1 and J is TRBJ2-6; D is unresolved. V was shortened by 7 bases and J by 0 bases, with 14 bases between the two germline ends. This CDR3 is 16 amino acids long. Germline CDR1 and CDR2: SGHRS and YFSETQ. The CDR3 DNA sequence: TGCGCCAGCGGAGACGGACGGACCTCTGGGGCCAACGTCCTGACTTTC. Translated: CASGDGRTSGANVLTF.

V usage is TRBV2 and J usage is TRBJ1-2; unclear D gene. V gave up 6 bases and J gave up 7 bases, with 18 bases separating them. Germline V gives CDR1 SNHLY, CDR2 FYNNEI. This CDR3 contains 14 residues. The CDR3 is CASRLEGAGSGYTF. The CDR3, as DNA: TGTGCCAGCAGGCTCGAGGGCGCGGGGAGTGGCTACACCTTC.

This clone has more than one count but fewer than ten. The J gene is TRBJ1-2, the V gene TRBV19; 7 bases line up with TRBD1. This CDR3 spans 15 amino acids. Germline trimming cut 5 bases from V and 4 bases from J; bases unmatched to any gene: 10. Looked up from germline, CDR1 is LNHDA and CDR2 is SQIVND (reference sequence). The CDR3 protein is CASSDDRAGSYGYTF. The CDR3 region has the DNA TGTGCCAGTAGTGACGACAGGGCCGGAAGCTATGGCTACACCTTC.

The V call is TRBV4-1, the J call TRBJ2-7; 7 bases are shared with TRBD1. With V trimmed by 2 bases and J by 1 base, 8 bases remained unmatched. Germline-derived CDR1 and CDR2 are MGHRA and YSYEKL. This CDR3 region has 16 residues. The CDR3 protein is CASSQLSGTVSYEQYF. CDR3 nucleotides: TGCGCCAGCAGCCAACTCTCCGGGACAGTTTCCTACGAGCAGTACTTC.

This chain uses TRBV27 with TRBJ1-5; a weak D match, TRBD1 (6 bases). Between the trimmed V and J ends, which lost 6 bases and 2 bases, there was a span of 17 bases. This CDR3 comprises 16 residues. Germline CDR1 is MNHEY and CDR2 is SMNVEV (reference sequence). The CDR3 loop reads CASRADFSGGNQPQHF. CDR3 in DNA: TGTGCCAGCAGGGCGGACTTTTCAGGGGGCAATCAGCCCCAGCATTTT.

This chain uses TRBV5-1 with TRBJ1-2, with 7 bases that match TRBD1. The CDR3 length is 15 residues. The J segment lost 4 bases and the V segment lost 7 bases, leaving 13 bases of the junction unmatched. Germline V gene sequence: CDR1 SGHRS, CDR2 YFSETQ. The CDR3 here is CASRTGTADLYGYTF. The CDR3 region has the DNA TGCGCCAGCCGGACCGGGACAGCAGACCTCTATGGCTACACCTTC.

The chain couples TRBV6-5 to TRBJ1-6; D not resolved. The CDR3 has 16 amino acids. Trimming took 0 bases from V and 0 from J, leaving 6 bases between them. The germline gives CDR1 MNHEY, CDR2 SVGAGI. DNA of the CDR3: TGTGCCAGCAGTTACTCGAAGGGCTCCTATAATTCACCCCTCCACTTT. Its protein is CASSYSKGSYNSPLHF.

This clone was recorded a few times. The V call is TRBV13, the J call TRBJ1-1; D is uncertain. The V and J ends lost 1 base and 6 bases respectively, with 6 bases between them. CDR1 and CDR2 (germline): PRHDT, FYEKMQ (reference sequence). The CDR3 is 12 amino acids. The CDR3 is CASSLVAAEAFF. DNA for the CDR3: TGTGCCAGCAGCTTAGTAGCGGCTGAAGCTTTCTTT.

V usage is TRBV5-1 and J usage is TRBJ1-3; a weak D match, TRBD1 (5 bases). Per germline, CDR1 SGHRS and CDR2 YFSETQ. Trimming shortened V by 3 bases and J by 0 bases, and 19 bases separated the two germline ends. The CDR3 length is 18 residues. The CDR3 sequence is CASSWGRPRVDSGNTIYF. Written as DNA, the CDR3 is TGCGCCAGCAGCTGGGGACGTCCAAGAGTCGACTCTGGAAACACCATATATTTT.

Here the CDR3 reads CASSEAADTQYF. CDR3 coding DNA: TGTGCCAGCTCCGAGGCGGCAGATACGCAGTATTTT. The chain combines TRBV5-4 with TRBJ2-3, with D unresolved. The ends were cut back, 7 bases at V and 4 bases at J, with 10 bases in the middle. This CDR3 has 12 amino acids. CDR1 and CDR2 from the germline V gene are SGHNT and YYREEE (reference sequence).

The chain carries TRBV11-3 and TRBJ2-7; no definite D call. The CDR3 runs to 14 residues. Germline-derived CDR1 and CDR2 are SGHNT and YENEEA. V was cut by 6 bases and J by 6 bases, with 18 bases left in between. The CDR3 reads CASRPLGNRLEQYF. DNA for the CDR3: TGTGCCAGCAGGCCGCTTGGAAATCGGCTCGAGCAGTACTTC.